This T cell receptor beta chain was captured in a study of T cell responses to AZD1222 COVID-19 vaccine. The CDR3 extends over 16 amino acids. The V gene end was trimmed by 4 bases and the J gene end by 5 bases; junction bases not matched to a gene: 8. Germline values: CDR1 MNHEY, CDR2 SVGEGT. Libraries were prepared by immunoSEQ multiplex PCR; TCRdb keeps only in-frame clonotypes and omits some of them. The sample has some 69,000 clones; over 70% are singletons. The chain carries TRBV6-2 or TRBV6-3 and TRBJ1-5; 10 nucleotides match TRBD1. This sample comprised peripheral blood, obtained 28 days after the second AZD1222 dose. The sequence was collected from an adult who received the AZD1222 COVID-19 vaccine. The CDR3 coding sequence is TGTGCCAGCAGTTCACTCGACAGGGGGCGCGATCAGCCCCAGCATTTT. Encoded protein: CASSSLDRGRDQPQHF.